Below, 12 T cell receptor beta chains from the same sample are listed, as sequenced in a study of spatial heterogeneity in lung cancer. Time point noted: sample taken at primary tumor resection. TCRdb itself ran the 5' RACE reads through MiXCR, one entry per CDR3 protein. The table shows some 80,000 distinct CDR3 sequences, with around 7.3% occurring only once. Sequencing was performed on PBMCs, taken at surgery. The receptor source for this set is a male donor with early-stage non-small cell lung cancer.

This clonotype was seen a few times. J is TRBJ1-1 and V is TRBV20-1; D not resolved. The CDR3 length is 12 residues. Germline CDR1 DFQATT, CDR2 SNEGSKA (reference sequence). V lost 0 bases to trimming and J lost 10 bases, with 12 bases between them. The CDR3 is CSARDPPKGAFF. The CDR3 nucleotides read TGCAGTGCTAGAGATCCCCCGAAGGGAGCTTTCTTT.

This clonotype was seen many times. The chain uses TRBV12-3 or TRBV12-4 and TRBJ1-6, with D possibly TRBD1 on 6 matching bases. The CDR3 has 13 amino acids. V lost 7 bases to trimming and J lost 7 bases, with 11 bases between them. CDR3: CASNTGTNSPLHF. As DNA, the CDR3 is TGTGCCAGCAATACAGGGACCAATTCACCCCTCCACTTT.

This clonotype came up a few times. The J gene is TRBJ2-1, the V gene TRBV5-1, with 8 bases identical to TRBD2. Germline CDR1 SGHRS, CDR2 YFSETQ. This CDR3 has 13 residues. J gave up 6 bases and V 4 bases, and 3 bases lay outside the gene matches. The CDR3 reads CASSRSGSNEQFF. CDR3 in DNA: TGCGCCAGCAGCCGAAGCGGGAGCAATGAGCAGTTCTTC.

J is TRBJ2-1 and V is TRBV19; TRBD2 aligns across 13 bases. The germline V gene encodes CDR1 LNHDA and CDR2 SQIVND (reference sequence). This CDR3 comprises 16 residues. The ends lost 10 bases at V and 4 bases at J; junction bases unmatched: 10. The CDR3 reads CATLGLAGSKYNEQFF. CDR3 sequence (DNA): TGTGCCACCCTGGGACTAGCGGGATCCAAATACAATGAGCAGTTCTTC.

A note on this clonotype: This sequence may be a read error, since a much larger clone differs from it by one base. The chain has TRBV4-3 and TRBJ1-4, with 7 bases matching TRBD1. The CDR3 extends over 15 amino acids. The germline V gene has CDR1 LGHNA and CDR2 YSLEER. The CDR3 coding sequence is TGCGCCAGCAACCAAGACGGCAGGGGGGCTGAAAAACTGTTTTTT. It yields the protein CASNQDGRGAEKLFF.

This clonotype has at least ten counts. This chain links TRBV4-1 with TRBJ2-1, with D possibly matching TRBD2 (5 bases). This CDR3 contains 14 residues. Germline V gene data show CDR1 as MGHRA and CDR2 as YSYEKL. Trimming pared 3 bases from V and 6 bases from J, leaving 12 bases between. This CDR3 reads CASSQADYSNEQFF. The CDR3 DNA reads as TGCGCCAGCAGCCAGGCTGACTACTCCAATGAGCAGTTCTTC.

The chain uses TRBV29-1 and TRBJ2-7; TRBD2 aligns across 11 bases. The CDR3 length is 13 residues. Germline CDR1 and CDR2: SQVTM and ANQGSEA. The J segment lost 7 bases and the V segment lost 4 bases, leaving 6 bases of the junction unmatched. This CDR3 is CSVALAGDGEQYF. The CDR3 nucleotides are TGCAGCGTTGCACTAGCGGGAGATGGGGAGCAGTACTTC.

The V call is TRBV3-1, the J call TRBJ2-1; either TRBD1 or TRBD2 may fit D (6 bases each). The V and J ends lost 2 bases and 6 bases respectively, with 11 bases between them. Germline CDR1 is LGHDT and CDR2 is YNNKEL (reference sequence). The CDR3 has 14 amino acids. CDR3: CASSQNRGLNEQFF. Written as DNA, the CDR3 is TGTGCCAGCAGCCAAAACCGGGGGCTCAATGAGCAGTTCTTC.

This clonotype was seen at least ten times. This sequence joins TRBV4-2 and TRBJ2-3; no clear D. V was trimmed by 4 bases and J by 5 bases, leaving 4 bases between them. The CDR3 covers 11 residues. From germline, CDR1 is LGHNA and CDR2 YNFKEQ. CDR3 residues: CASSLGDTQYF. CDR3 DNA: TGTGCCAGCAGCCTGGGAGATACGCAGTATTTT.

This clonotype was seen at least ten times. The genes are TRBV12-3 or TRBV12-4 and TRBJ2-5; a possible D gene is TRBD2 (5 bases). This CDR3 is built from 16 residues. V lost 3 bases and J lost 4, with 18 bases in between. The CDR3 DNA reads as TGTGCCAGCAGTTTTGACGGCGGCTTCGGAGGAGAGACCCAGTACTTC. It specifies CASSFDGGFGGETQYF.

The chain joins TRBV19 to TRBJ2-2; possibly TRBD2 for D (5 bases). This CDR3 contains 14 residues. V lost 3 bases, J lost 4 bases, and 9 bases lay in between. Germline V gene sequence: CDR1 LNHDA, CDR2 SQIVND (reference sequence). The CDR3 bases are TGTGCCAGTAGTATCGGGGTTATCACCGGGGAGCTGTTTTTT. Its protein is CASSIGVITGELFF.

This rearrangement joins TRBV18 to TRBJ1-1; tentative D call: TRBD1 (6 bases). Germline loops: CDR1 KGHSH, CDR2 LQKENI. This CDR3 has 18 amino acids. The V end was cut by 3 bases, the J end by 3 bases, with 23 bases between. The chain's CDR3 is CASSPSLSGHQTDTEAFF. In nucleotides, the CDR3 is TGTGCCAGCTCACCTAGCCTATCGGGACACCAAACGGACACTGAAGCTTTCTTT.